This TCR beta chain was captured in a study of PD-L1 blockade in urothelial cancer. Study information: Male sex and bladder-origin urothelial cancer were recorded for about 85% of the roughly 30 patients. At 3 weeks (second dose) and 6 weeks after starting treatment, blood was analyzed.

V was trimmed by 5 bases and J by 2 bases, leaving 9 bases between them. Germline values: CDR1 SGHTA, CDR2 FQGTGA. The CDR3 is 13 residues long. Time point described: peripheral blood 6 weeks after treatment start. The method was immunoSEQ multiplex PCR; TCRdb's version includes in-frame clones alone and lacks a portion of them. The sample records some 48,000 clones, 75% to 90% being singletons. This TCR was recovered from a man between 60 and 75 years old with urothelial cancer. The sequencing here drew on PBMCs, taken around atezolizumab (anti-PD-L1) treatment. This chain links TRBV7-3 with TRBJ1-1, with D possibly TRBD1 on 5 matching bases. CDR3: CASSKQVNTEAFF. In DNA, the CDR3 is TGTGCCAGCAGCAAACAGGTAAACACTGAAGCTTTCTTT.